Listed below are T cell receptor beta chains from one sample, sequenced in a study of blood T cell repertoires in COVID-19. The assay was immunoSEQ multiplex PCR, and TCRdb's table has in-frame clones only and misses some. The sample consists of 100,000 or so clones, around 82% of them appearing once. The sample taken for sequencing was peripheral blood. These receptors originate from a man aged 45 to 65 with active or convalescent COVID-19. CDR3s include the opening cysteine and the closing phenylalanine or tryptophan.

cdr3_aa,v_call
CASSPQGPDTEAFF,TRBV5-6
CASSVVWGPDTQYF,TRBV9
CASSPGTHSNQPQHF,TRBV7-8
CASSPGDIGGYTF,TRBV18
CASSYLNPGQRDTIYF,TRBV6-5
CASSQDRFPAGTQYF,TRBV4-3
CASSFTSGGADTQYF,TRBV5-1
CAISPEGEKLFF,TRBV10-3
CASSFLDTEAFF,TRBV5-6
CASSPGQITEAFF,TRBV6-2/TRBV6-3
CATSRGGSLFNQPQHF,TRBV15
CASSYVSGDPYGYTF,TRBV6-2/TRBV6-3
CASSQDMGGDGYTF,TRBV3-1/TRBV3-2
CASSFTSPETQYF,TRBV12-3/TRBV12-4
CASSISGVGDTQYF,TRBV5-1
CASSSGTFFYGYTF,TRBV7-2
CASSPRVSGDFGNEQFF,TRBV18
CASSLGQGDDEQYF,TRBV6-5
CASSLDGTTSDTQYF,TRBV5-1
CASKLIDSQNQPQHF,TRBV6-5
CSGVRDSNYGYTF,TRBV29-1
CASSYSDRANEKLFF,TRBV6-5
CAWSSGTGSGYEQYF,TRBV30
CASSMATNTGELFF,TRBV19
CASSQEVGAGTGRYEQYF,TRBV3-1/TRBV3-2
CASSSGQGGETQYF,TRBV19
CAIRDGGNTEAFF,TRBV10-3
CAWSVSIIQETQYF,TRBV30
CASSLAADQIETQYF,TRBV5-5
CASSQGQGGFNGYTF,TRBV7-9
CASSERVNTEAFF,TRBV12-3/TRBV12-4
CASSEAKTWGGPQETQYF,TRBV6-1
CASSLRTSGGLETQYF,TRBV5-4
CASSSGQEETQYF,TRBV7-2
CASSLGGNTGELFF,TRBV5-1
CASSLDAGAGNQPQHF,TRBV11-2